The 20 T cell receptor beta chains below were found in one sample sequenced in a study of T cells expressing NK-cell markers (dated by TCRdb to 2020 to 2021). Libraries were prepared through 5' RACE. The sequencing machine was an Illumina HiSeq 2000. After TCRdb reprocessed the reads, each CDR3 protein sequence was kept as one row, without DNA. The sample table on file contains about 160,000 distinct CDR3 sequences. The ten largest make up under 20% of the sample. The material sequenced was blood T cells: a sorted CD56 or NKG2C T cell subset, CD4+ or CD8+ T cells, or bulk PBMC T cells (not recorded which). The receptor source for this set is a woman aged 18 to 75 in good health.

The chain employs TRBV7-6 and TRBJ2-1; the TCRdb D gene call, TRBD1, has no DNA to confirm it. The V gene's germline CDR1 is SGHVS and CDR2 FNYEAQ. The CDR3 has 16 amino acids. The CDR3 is CASSPDRPSSYNEQFF.

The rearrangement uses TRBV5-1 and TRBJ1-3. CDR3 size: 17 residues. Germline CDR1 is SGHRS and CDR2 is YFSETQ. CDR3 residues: CASSLAGTSRSGNTIYF. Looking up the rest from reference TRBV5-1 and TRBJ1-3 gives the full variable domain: KAGVTQTPRYLIKTRGQQVTLSCSPISGHRSVSWYQQTPGQGLQFLFEYFSETQRNKGNFPGRFSGRQFSNSRSEMNVSTLELGDSALYLCASSLAGTSRSGNTIYFGEGSWLTVV.

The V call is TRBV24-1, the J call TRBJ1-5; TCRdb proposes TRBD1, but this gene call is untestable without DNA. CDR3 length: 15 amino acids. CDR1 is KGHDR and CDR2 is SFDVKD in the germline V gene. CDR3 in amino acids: CATSDPGTGDQPQHF.

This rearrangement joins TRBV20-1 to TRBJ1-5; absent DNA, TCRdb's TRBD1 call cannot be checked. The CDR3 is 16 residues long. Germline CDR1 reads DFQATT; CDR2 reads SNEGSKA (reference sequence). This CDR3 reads CSARDHRDRGRKPQHF.

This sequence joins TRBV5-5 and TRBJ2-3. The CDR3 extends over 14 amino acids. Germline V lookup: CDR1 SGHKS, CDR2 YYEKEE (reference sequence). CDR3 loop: CASSLEWGADTQYF. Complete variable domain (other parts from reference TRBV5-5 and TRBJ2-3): DAGVTQSPTHLIKTRGQQVTLRCSPISGHKSVSWYQQVLGQGPQFIFQYYEKEERGRGNFPDRFSARQFPNYSSELNVNALLLGDSALYLCASSLEWGADTQYFGPGTRLTVL.

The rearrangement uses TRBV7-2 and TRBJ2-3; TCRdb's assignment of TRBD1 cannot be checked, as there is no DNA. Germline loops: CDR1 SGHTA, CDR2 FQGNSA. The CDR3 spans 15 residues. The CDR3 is CASSPLGADTDTQYF.

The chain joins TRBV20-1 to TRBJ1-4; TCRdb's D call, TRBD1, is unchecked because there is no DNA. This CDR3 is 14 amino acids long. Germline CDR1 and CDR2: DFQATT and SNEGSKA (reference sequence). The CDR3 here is CSAGTPRGDEKLFF.

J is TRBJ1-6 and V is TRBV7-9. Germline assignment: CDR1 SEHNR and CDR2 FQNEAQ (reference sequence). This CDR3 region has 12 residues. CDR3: CASSQGNSPLHF. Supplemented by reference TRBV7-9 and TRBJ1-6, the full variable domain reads DTGVSQNPRHKITKRGQNVTFRCDPISEHNRLYWYRQTLGQGPEFLTYFQNEAQLEKSRLLSDRFSAERPKGSFSTLEIQRTEQGDSAMYLCASSQGNSPLHFGNGTRLTVT.

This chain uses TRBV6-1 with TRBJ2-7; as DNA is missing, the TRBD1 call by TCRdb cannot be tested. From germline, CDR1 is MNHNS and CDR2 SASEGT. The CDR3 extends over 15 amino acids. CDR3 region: CASRRGTGSIYEQYF.

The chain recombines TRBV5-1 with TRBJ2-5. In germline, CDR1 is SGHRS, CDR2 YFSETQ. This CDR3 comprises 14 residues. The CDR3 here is CASSFSEQRETQYF. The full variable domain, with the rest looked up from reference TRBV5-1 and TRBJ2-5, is KAGVTQTPRYLIKTRGQQVTLSCSPISGHRSVSWYQQTPGQGLQFLFEYFSETQRNKGNFPGRFSGRQFSNSRSEMNVSTLELGDSALYLCASSFSEQRETQYFGPGTRLLVL.

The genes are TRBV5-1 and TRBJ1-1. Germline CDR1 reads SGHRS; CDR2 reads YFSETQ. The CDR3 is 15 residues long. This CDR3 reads CASSLDEVMNTEAFF.

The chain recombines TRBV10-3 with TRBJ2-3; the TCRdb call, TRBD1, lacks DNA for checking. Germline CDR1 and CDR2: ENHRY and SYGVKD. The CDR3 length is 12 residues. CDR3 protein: CAIRGTTDTQYF.

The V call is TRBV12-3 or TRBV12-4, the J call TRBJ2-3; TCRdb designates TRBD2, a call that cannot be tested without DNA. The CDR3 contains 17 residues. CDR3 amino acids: CASSSRLAAQGTDTQYF.

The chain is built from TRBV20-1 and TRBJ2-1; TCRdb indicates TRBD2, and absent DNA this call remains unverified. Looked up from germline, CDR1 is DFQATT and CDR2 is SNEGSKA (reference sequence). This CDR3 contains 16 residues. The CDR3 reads CSANRLAGVMSNEQFF.

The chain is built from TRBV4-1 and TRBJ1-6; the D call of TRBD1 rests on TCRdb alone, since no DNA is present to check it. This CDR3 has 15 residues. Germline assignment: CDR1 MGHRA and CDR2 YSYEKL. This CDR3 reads CASSQGAVYNSPLHF.

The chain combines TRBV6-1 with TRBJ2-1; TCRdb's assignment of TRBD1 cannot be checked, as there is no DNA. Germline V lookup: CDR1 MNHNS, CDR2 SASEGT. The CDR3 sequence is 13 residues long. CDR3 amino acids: CASSEDSLNEQFF.

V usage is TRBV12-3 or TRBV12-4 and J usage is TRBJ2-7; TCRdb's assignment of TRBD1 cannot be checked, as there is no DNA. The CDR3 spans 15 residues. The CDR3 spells CASSENRGPGYEQYF.

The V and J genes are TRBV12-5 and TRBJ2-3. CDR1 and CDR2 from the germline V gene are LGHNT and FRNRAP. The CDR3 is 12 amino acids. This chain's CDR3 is CASGSYTDTQYF. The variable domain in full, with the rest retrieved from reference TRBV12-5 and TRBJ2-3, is DARVTQTPRHKVTEMGQEVTMRCQPILGHNTVFWYRQTMMQGLELLAYFRNRAPLDDSGMPKDRFSAEMPDATLATLKIQPSEPRDSAVYFCASGSYTDTQYFGPGTRLTVL.

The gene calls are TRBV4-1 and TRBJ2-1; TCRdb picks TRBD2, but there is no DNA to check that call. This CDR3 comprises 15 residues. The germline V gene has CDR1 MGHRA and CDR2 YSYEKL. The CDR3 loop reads CASSQDWLADNEQFF.

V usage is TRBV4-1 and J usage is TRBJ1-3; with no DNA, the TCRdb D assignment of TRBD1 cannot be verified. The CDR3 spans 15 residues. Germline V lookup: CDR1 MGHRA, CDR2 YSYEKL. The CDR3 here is CASRPAGAAGNTIYF.